The clone carrying this T cell receptor (beta chain) was found a few times. Antigen unknown. V was clipped by 6 bases and J by 5 bases, with 3 bases between them. Germline loops: CDR1 WSHSY, CDR2 SAAADI. The CDR3 has 10 residues. cDNA libraries for TCR alpha and TCR beta, carrying sample barcodes and UMIs, came from 5'RACE with constant-segment primers. TCRdb fed the 5' RACE reads into MiXCR, producing one record per CDR3 protein. The sample includes about 82,000 distinct CDR3 sequences, more than 10% of them seen just once. The data stem from a study of T-cell memory formation after mild COVID-19. Overall study findings and caveats: Of the contracting clones, CD4+ ones lay mainly in CM and EM, and CD8+ ones in EMRA. Unconfirmed was the SARS-CoV-2 specificity of second-wave clones that peaked on day 37. Clones contracting over day 15 to 85 were CD4/CD8 balanced, with later expanders leaning CD4+.

The sequenced sample was PBMCs or a T cell subset sorted from them (not recorded which). V usage is TRBV10-2 and J usage is TRBJ2-3; D unclear. The sequence came from a man aged 18 to 29 who had mild COVID-19 (a few samples of this study predate the infection). Cell type and time point are not known. CDR3 nucleotide sequence: TGCGCCAGCAGGGGAGATACGCAGTATTTT. Translation: CASRGDTQYF.